This T cell receptor beta chain was found in a study of T cell responses to AZD1222 COVID-19 vaccine. Whole-study findings and limits: Clonal diversity was possibly underestimated; the donors were predominantly white British and more often female. Among spike-specific TCRs, nearly half reportedly target unmutated variant regions.

CDR3 length equals 14 residues. The germline CDR1 and CDR2 sequences are SGHTA and FQGNSA. The V and J ends lost 2 bases and 0 bases respectively, with 6 bases between them. TCRdb keeps only in-frame clones here, not all; method: immunoSEQ multiplex PCR. This table holds around 150,000 clones, about 93% found once. As for this clone: Its matching antigen is unknown.

The chain joins TRBV7-2 to TRBJ2-3; weak D call: TRBD2 (6 bases). The source of this sequence is an adult in good health. Sequencing used peripheral blood, obtained on day 0 of AZD1222 vaccination. In DNA form, the CDR3 reads TGTGCCAGCAGCTTACGGGGGAGCACAGATACGCAGTATTTT. Protein: CASSLRGSTDTQYF. Based on the CDR3 plus reference TRBV7-2 and TRBJ2-3, the full variable domain is GAGVSQSPSNKVTEKGKDVELRCDPISGHTALYWYRQSLGQGLEFLIYFQGNSAPDKSGLPSDRFSAERTGGSVSTLTIQRTQQEDSAVYLCASSLRGSTDTQYFGPGTRLTVL.